The table lists the clone carrying this TCR beta chain with a few counts. This record belongs to a study of blood T cell repertoires in COVID-19. Germline V lookup: CDR1 SGHRS, CDR2 YFSETQ. V lost 3 bases and J lost 6; bases outside the gene matches: 11. CDR3 length equals 16 residues. This table comes from immunoSEQ multiplex PCR, and its TCRdb copy is limited to in-frame clones, with some not included. The sample records 100,000 to 120,000 clones, 70% to 85% being singletons. Sample: peripheral blood. V usage is TRBV5-1 and J usage is TRBJ2-1, with 8 bases aligning to TRBD1. This clonotype was sampled from a woman in her 40s with acute or convalescent COVID-19. The CDR3 protein is CASSSHGDRFFNEQFF. In DNA, the CDR3 is TGCGCCAGCAGCTCACACGGGGACAGGTTCTTCAATGAGCAGTTCTTC.